One sample yielded the 32 T cell receptor beta chains listed below, sequenced in a study of shared clonotypes between healthy human individuals. The table came from immunoSEQ multiplex PCR; TCRdb's copy has only in-frame clones and leaves some out. The sample shows 2 million to 2.5 million clones, about 94% of them seen only once. Input material: naive CD4+ T cells sorted from blood. Specified subset: CD45RA+ positively selected. The receptors come from a man aged 18 to 30 in good health.

The CDR3 nucleotides read TGCAGTGCTCCCGGAAGCGATACGCAGTATTTT. The encoded protein is CSAPGSDTQYF. This chain joins TRBV20-1 and TRBJ2-3, with D uncertain. The CDR3 contains 11 residues. V was pared by 5 bases and J by 6 bases, with 9 bases between. CDR1 and CDR2 from the germline V gene are DFQATT and SNEGSKA (reference sequence).

The chain is built from TRBV6-6 and TRBJ2-5, with D tentatively TRBD1 or TRBD2 (5 bases each). Germline values: CDR1 MNHNY, CDR2 SVGAGI (reference sequence). V lost 4 bases to trimming and J lost 5 bases, with 14 bases between them. CDR3 length equals 14 residues. The CDR3 sequence is CASSSYLEGETQYF. CDR3 sequence (DNA): TGTGCCAGCAGTTCCTACCTCGAGGGGGAGACCCAGTACTTC.

The genes are TRBV2 and TRBJ2-7; D could derive from TRBD1 or TRBD2 (6 bases each). V shed 6 bases and J shed 3 bases, with 15 bases lying between them. The CDR3 length is 14 residues. From germline, CDR1 is SNHLY and CDR2 FYNNEI. Here the CDR3 reads CASREGGAFYEQYF. The CDR3 nucleotides are TGTGCCAGCAGGGAGGGGGGCGCTTTCTACGAGCAGTACTTC.

V and J are TRBV10-3 and TRBJ2-7, with 12 bases identical to TRBD1. CDR1 is ENHRY and CDR2 is SYGVKD in the germline V gene. The CDR3 is 14 residues long. The V segment lost 6 bases and the J segment 5 bases; nucleotides outside the gene matches: 5. For the CDR3, the DNA is TGTGCCATCAGGGGACAGGGGGCGGTAGACGAGCAGTACTTC. This gives the protein CAIRGQGAVDEQYF.

This sequence joins TRBV5-8 and TRBJ1-4, with 7 bases lining up with TRBD1. Looked up from germline, CDR1 is SGHTS and CDR2 is YDEGEE. J gave up 10 bases and V 3 bases, and 15 bases lay outside the gene matches. The CDR3 totals 16 residues. DNA for the CDR3: TGTGCCAGCAGCTCGCCCCGGGACAGTGTGGGTGGAAAACTGTTTTTT. It translates to CASSSPRDSVGGKLFF.

J is TRBJ1-2 and V is TRBV5-1, with D unclear. The germline gives CDR1 SGHRS, CDR2 YFSETQ. This CDR3 is 15 amino acids long. V gave up 0 bases and J gave up 0 bases, with 9 bases separating them. The CDR3 loop reads CASSLVYRANYGYTF. As DNA, the CDR3 is TGCGCCAGCAGCTTGGTTTACAGAGCTAACTATGGCTACACCTTC.

The chain recombines TRBV18 with TRBJ1-1; no reliable D call. The CDR3 loop spans 14 amino acids. Trimming shortened V by 4 bases and J by 5 bases, and 14 bases separated the two germline ends. Germline assignment: CDR1 KGHSH and CDR2 LQKENI. The CDR3 coding sequence is TGTGCCAGCTCACAAGGTTTGGTCGAGACTGAAGCTTTCTTT. Encoded protein: CASSQGLVETEAFF.

The V gene is TRBV5-5, the J gene TRBJ1-6, with D uncertain. V was pared by 0 bases and J by 5 bases, with 12 bases between. Germline V lookup: CDR1 SGHKS, CDR2 YYEKEE (reference sequence). The CDR3 covers 16 residues. CDR3 in DNA: TGTGCCAGCAGCTTGGCAGGAAGAAGGGATAATTCACCCCTCCACTTT. Translated: CASSLAGRRDNSPLHF.

The chain has TRBV5-4 and TRBJ1-2, with D unclear. Between the trimmed V and J ends, which lost 0 bases and 7 bases, there was a span of 7 bases. CDR1 and CDR2 from the germline V gene are SGHNT and YYREEE (reference sequence). The CDR3 is 12 residues long. The DNA of the CDR3 is TGTGCCAGCAGCTTGGAGGTTCTTGGCTACACCTTC. This translates into CASSLEVLGYTF.

The CDR3, as DNA: TGTGCCAGCAGCGTAGGTCTTGGGGACAAGATGAACACTGAAGCTTTCTTT. This translates into CASSVGLGDKMNTEAFF. V usage is TRBV9 and J usage is TRBJ1-1; TRBD1 is a possible D gene (6 bases). The CDR3 runs 17 residues. Per the germline V gene, CDR1 is SGDLS and CDR2 is YYNGEE. Trimming took off 0 bases at V and 0 bases at J, with 15 bases between the two ends. Full variable domain (outside the CDR3, taken from reference TRBV9 and TRBJ1-1): DSGVTQTPKHLITATGQRVTLRCSPRSGDLSVYWYQQSLDQGLQFLIQYYNGEERAKGNILERFSAQQFPDLHSELNLSSLELGDSALYFCASSVGLGDKMNTEAFFGQGTRLTVV.

DNA for the CDR3: TGCACCAGCACAACCGGGACTAGCGGGGGGGACTTGGGGACCCAGTACTTC. Translation gives CTSTTGTSGGDLGTQYF. The rearrangement joins TRBV1 to TRBJ2-5; the table assigns TRBD2, which was not confirmed against the DNA. TRBV1 is assigned pseudogene status. CDR3 length: 17 residues.

This sequence joins TRBV6-1 and TRBJ2-2; perhaps TRBD1 as D (6 bases). Per germline, CDR1 MNHNS and CDR2 SASEGT. The CDR3 runs to 15 residues. V was shortened by 6 bases and J by 1 base, with 12 bases between the two germline ends. The CDR3 DNA is TGTGCCAGCAGACTAGACAGGAAGAACACCGGGGAGCTGTTTTTT. Its translation is CASRLDRKNTGELFF.

The chain employs TRBV15 and TRBJ2-1; 7 bases line up with TRBD2. This CDR3 is 16 amino acids long. After removal of 0 bases from V and 2 bases from J, the junction contained 4 bases not matched to a gene. The germline gives CDR1 LNHNV, CDR2 YYDKDF (reference sequence). CDR3 loop: CATSRDRLAPYNEQFF. CDR3 DNA sequence: TGTGCCACCAGCAGAGATAGACTAGCACCCTACAATGAGCAGTTCTTC.

In this sample, this clone turned up once. The chain is built from TRBV6-4 and TRBJ1-2; TRBD1 is a possible D gene (5 bases). CDR3 length equals 16 residues. Between the trimmed V and J ends, which lost 5 bases and 4 bases, there was a span of 20 bases. Germline CDR1 and CDR2: MRHNA and SNTAGT. The CDR3, as DNA: TGTGCCAGCAGTCCCGGGACCGCGGGAAGAGGCTATGGCTACACCTTC. Protein product: CASSPGTAGRGYGYTF.

This rearrangement joins TRBV6-6 to TRBJ1-3; 7 positions agree with TRBD1. CDR3 length: 14 amino acids. CDR1 and CDR2 (germline): MNHNY, SVGAGI (reference sequence). V gave up 8 bases and J gave up 2 bases; unmatched junction bases: 6. CDR3 sequence: CASRSTGAGNTIYF. CDR3 DNA sequence: TGTGCCAGCCGATCTACAGGGGCTGGAAACACCATATATTTT.

The genes are TRBV7-2 and TRBJ2-5, with 8 positions matching TRBD2. Germline assignment: CDR1 SGHTA and CDR2 FQGNSA. The J segment lost 2 bases and the V segment lost 1 base, leaving 3 bases of the junction unmatched. This CDR3 region has 15 residues. CDR3 loop: CASSLDGLAQETQYF. Here the CDR3 DNA reads TGTGCCAGCAGCTTAGACGGACTAGCTCAAGAGACCCAGTACTTC. The full variable domain, completed using reference TRBV7-2 and TRBJ2-5, is GAGVSQSPSNKVTEKGKDVELRCDPISGHTALYWYRQSLGQGLEFLIYFQGNSAPDKSGLPSDRFSAERTGGSVSTLTIQRTQQEDSAVYLCASSLDGLAQETQYFGPGTRLLVL.

The rearrangement links TRBV7-2 to TRBJ1-2; no clear D. Deletions cut 1 base from V and 2 bases from J, with 8 bases between. The CDR3 length is 14 residues. From germline, CDR1 is SGHTA and CDR2 FQGNSA. This CDR3 is CASSLEAGNYGYTF. The CDR3 coding sequence is TGTGCCAGCAGCTTAGAGGCGGGGAACTATGGCTACACCTTC.

This chain uses TRBV4-3 with TRBJ2-4; maybe TRBD2 (6 bases). The CDR3 covers 15 residues. With 0 bases removed from V and 8 bases from J, the gap between germline ends came to 14 bases. The germline gives CDR1 LGHNA, CDR2 YSLEER. CDR3 bases: TGCGCCAGCAGCCAAGATTTAGCGGCTTGGGACATTCAGTACTTC. Translation gives CASSQDLAAWDIQYF.

The CDR3: CASLKAGHPNTEAFF. CDR3 in DNA: TGTGCCAGCCTTAAAGCGGGACACCCGAACACTGAAGCTTTCTTT. The chain joins TRBV2 to TRBJ1-1, with a possible D match to TRBD1 (6 bases). The CDR3 has 15 residues. CDR1 is SNHLY and CDR2 is FYNNEI in the germline V gene. Trimming pared 8 bases from V and 1 base from J, leaving 17 bases between. Based on the CDR3 plus reference TRBV2 and TRBJ1-1, the full variable domain is EPEVTQTPSHQVTQMGQEVILRCVPISNHLYFYWYRQILGQKVEFLVSFYNNEISEKSEIFDDQFSVERPDGSNFTLKIRSTKLEDSAMYFCASLKAGHPNTEAFFGQGTRLTVV.

The chain links TRBV5-4 to TRBJ2-3; TRBD2 aligns across 8 bases. Germline V gene lookup returns CDR1 SGHNT and CDR2 YYREEE (reference sequence). The CDR3 length is 17 residues. V gave up 0 bases and J gave up 0 bases; unmatched junction bases: 6. The CDR3: CASSLALSGTSTDTQYF. The DNA of the CDR3 is TGTGCCAGCAGCTTGGCCCTTAGCGGGACTAGCACAGATACGCAGTATTTT.

This clone occurred once. V and J are TRBV20-1 and TRBJ2-7; no firm D call. Germline V gives CDR1 DFQATT, CDR2 SNEGSKA (reference sequence). This CDR3 is 10 amino acids long. V lost 3 bases to trimming and J lost 5 bases, with 5 bases between them. The CDR3 nucleotides are TGCAGTGCTAGTATGGACGAGCAGTACTTC. This translates into CSASMDEQYF.

The gene calls are TRBV11-2 and TRBJ2-6, with D uncertain. The CDR3 contains 15 residues. V shed 0 bases and J shed 5 bases, with 8 bases lying between them. Germline loops: CDR1 SGHAT, CDR2 FQNNGV. The CDR3 nucleotides are TGTGCCAGCAGCTTAGAGGCGTTGCGGGCCAACGTCCTGACTTTC. Its protein product is CASSLEALRANVLTF.

V usage is TRBV19 and J usage is TRBJ1-4; 9 bases line up with TRBD1. Germline CDR1 is LNHDA and CDR2 is SQIVND (reference sequence). This CDR3 is 14 amino acids long. Losses at the gene ends were 4 bases for V and 4 bases for J; bases not matched to a gene: 1. CDR3 residues: CASSRDRVNEKLFF. DNA of the CDR3: TGTGCCAGTAGTAGGGACAGGGTTAATGAAAAACTGTTTTTT.

This sequence joins TRBV28 and TRBJ2-1; tentatively, D is TRBD1 (5 bases). The CDR3 runs to 12 residues. V lost 6 bases and J lost 7, with 10 bases in between. Looked up from germline, CDR1 is MDHEN and CDR2 is SYDVKM. The CDR3 nucleotides read TGTGCCAGCAGGGGGCGGAAAAATGAGCAGTTCTTC. Its translation: CASRGRKNEQFF.

This sequence joins TRBV27 and TRBJ2-3; TRBD1 aligns across 7 bases. The V segment lost 8 bases and the J segment 7 bases; nucleotides outside the gene matches: 6. From germline, CDR1 is MNHEY and CDR2 SMNVEV (reference sequence). CDR3 length equals 12 residues. In DNA, the CDR3 is TGTGCCAGCGCTACAGGGGCGAATACGCAGTATTTT. Protein sequence: CASATGANTQYF.

The rearrangement links TRBV4-3 to TRBJ1-5; 7 nucleotides match TRBD1. Germline V lookup: CDR1 LGHNA, CDR2 YSLEER. The V gene end was trimmed by 4 bases and the J gene end by 1 base; junction bases not matched to a gene: 4. The CDR3 runs 15 residues. The CDR3 DNA sequence: TGCGCCAGCAGCCTAGAGACAGGGAGCAATCAGCCCCAGCATTTT. Protein sequence: CASSLETGSNQPQHF.

The chain uses TRBV6-6 and TRBJ1-3; D unclear. The CDR3 is 8 amino acids. Germline-derived CDR1 and CDR2 are MNHNY and SVGAGI (reference sequence). Between the trimmed V and J ends, which lost 11 bases and 7 bases, there was a span of 3 bases. CDR3 sequence: CAPNTIYF. The CDR3 nucleotides are TGTGCCCCCAACACCATATATTTT.

This sequence joins TRBV6-1 and TRBJ1-1; weak D call: TRBD1 (5 bases). The CDR3 runs to 14 residues. In germline, CDR1 is MNHNS, CDR2 SASEGT. Trimming took 0 bases from V and 7 from J, leaving 12 bases between them. The CDR3 nucleotides are TGTGCCAGCAGTGAAGCGGATACAAGGGGTGAAGCTTTCTTT. This translates into CASSEADTRGEAFF.

The V call is TRBV27, the J call TRBJ2-7; either TRBD1 or TRBD2 may supply D (6 bases each). Germline V lookup: CDR1 MNHEY, CDR2 SMNVEV (reference sequence). This CDR3 contains 13 residues. Trimming removed 3 bases from V and 2 bases from J, with 8 bases in between. The CDR3 bases are TGTGCCAGCAGTTTGAGGGGGGCCTACGAGCAGTACTTC. Translating it yields CASSLRGAYEQYF.

This rearrangement joins TRBV28 to TRBJ2-5; 12 bases match TRBD1. Germline CDR1 reads MDHEN; CDR2 reads SYDVKM. The CDR3 totals 13 residues. After removal of 4 bases from V and 6 bases from J, the junction contained 0 bases not matched to a gene. The chain's CDR3 is CASSWDRGQTQYF. The CDR3 DNA is TGTGCCAGCAGTTGGGACAGGGGGCAGACCCAGTACTTC.

The chain is built from TRBV6-5 and TRBJ2-7; 7 bases are shared with TRBD1. The CDR3 contains 15 residues. V gave up 2 bases and J gave up 3 bases; unmatched junction bases: 7. Germline V CDR1 and CDR2: MNHEY, SVGAGI. The CDR3 loop is CASSYRWDSFYEQYF. The DNA for the CDR3 is TGTGCCAGCAGTTACCGATGGGACAGCTTCTACGAGCAGTACTTC.

For the CDR3, the DNA is TGTGCCAGCAGCCCCCAAATACAGGGGGCGATCGAGACCCAGTACTTC. Translated: CASSPQIQGAIETQYF. This chain uses TRBV9 with TRBJ2-5; TRBD1 matches at 9 bases. CDR3 size: 16 residues. Germline CDR1 is SGDLS and CDR2 is YYNGEE. V was pared by 4 bases and J by 5 bases, with 12 bases of the junction left unmatched.